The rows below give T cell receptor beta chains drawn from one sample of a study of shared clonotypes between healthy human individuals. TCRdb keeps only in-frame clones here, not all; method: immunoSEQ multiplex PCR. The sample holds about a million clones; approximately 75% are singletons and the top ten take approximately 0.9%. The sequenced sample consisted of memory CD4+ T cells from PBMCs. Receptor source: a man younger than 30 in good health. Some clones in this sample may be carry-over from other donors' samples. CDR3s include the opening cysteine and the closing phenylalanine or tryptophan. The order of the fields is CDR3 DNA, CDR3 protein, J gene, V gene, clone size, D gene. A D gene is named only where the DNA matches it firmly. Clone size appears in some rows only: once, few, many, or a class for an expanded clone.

cdr3_nt: TGTGCCACGGAATTGATTGGACGACCAGGGGGTCAGCCCCAGCATTTT
cdr3_aa: CATELIGRPGGQPQHF
j_call: TRBJ1-5
v_call: TRBV28
clone_size: few
d_call: TRBD1

cdr3_nt: TGTGCCAGCAGCCCACGACAGGGGGGGTCAACTGGGGCCAACGTCCTGACTTTC
cdr3_aa: CASSPRQGGSTGANVLTF
j_call: TRBJ2-6
v_call: TRBV7-2
clone_size: .
d_call: TRBD1

cdr3_nt: TGTGCCATCAGCGATAGGACTAGCGGGAGGGCCTATCTTCACGAGCAGTACTTC
cdr3_aa: CAISDRTSGRAYLHEQYF
j_call: TRBJ2-7
v_call: TRBV10-3
clone_size: .
d_call: TRBD2

cdr3_nt: TGTGCCAGCAGTGTTCGACAGGGACTAAGCGGCTACACCTTC
cdr3_aa: CASSVRQGLSGYTF
j_call: TRBJ1-2
v_call: TRBV2
clone_size: .
d_call: TRBD1

cdr3_nt: TGCAGCGTAACTAACACCGGGGAGCTGTTTTTT
cdr3_aa: CSVTNTGELFF
j_call: TRBJ2-2
v_call: TRBV29-1
clone_size: .
d_call: .

cdr3_nt: TGCAGCGTTGGATATGGGACTAGCGGGGAAGAGACCCAGTACTTC
cdr3_aa: CSVGYGTSGEETQYF
j_call: TRBJ2-5
v_call: TRBV29-1
clone_size: once
d_call: TRBD2

cdr3_nt: TGTGCCAGCTCCCACAGCGTTCGACAGCCCCAGCATTTT
cdr3_aa: CASSHSVRQPQHF
j_call: TRBJ1-5
v_call: TRBV6-1
clone_size: once
d_call: .

cdr3_nt: TGCGCCAGCAGCTCAGGACAGGGGGGCTCTGGGGCCAACGTCCTGACTTTC
cdr3_aa: CASSSGQGGSGANVLTF
j_call: TRBJ2-6
v_call: TRBV5-1
clone_size: .
d_call: TRBD1

cdr3_nt: TGTGCCAGCCCCCGGGGGCCTTACCGGGACACTGAAGCTTTCTTT
cdr3_aa: CASPRGPYRDTEAFF
j_call: TRBJ1-1
v_call: TRBV2
clone_size: few
d_call: .

cdr3_nt: TGTGCCAGCAGTGGCGGCCAGGGGGCCTACGAGCAGTACTTC
cdr3_aa: CASSGGQGAYEQYF
j_call: TRBJ2-7
v_call: TRBV28
clone_size: .
d_call: TRBD1

cdr3_nt: TGTGCCAGCAGCCGACGGGCCGCGGCGGTCGAGCAGTACTTC
cdr3_aa: CASSRRAAAVEQYF
j_call: TRBJ2-7
v_call: TRBV7-9
clone_size: .
d_call: .

cdr3_nt: TGTGCCAGCAGCTTAGGGCGGGGACTAGCGGGAGGATCCTACAATGAGCAGTTCTTC
cdr3_aa: CASSLGRGLAGGSYNEQFF
j_call: TRBJ2-1
v_call: TRBV7-9
clone_size: .
d_call: TRBD2

cdr3_nt: TGCGCCAGCAGCCAAGTAAAGGGCGTAGACAGGGAAACAATCTCTGGAAACACCATATATTTT
cdr3_aa: CASSQVKGVDRETISGNTIYF
j_call: TRBJ1-3
v_call: TRBV4-1
clone_size: .
d_call: TRBD1

cdr3_nt: TGTGCCAGTAAAACTGGTATGGGCGGTCAGCCCCAGCATTTT
cdr3_aa: CASKTGMGGQPQHF
j_call: TRBJ1-5
v_call: TRBV19
clone_size: .
d_call: .

cdr3_nt: TGTGCCAGCAGGGGCCGACTAGCGGGGGCCTACAATGAGCAGTTCTTC
cdr3_aa: CASRGRLAGAYNEQFF
j_call: TRBJ2-1
v_call: TRBV7-3
clone_size: .
d_call: TRBD2

cdr3_nt: TGTGCCAGCAGCCCCCCTCAGGGGGCTTACAATGAGCAGTTCTTC
cdr3_aa: CASSPPQGAYNEQFF
j_call: TRBJ2-1
v_call: TRBV13
clone_size: .
d_call: TRBD1

cdr3_nt: TGTGCCAGCAGCCTCCAGCAGGGCACTAATGAAAAACTGTTTTTT
cdr3_aa: CASSLQQGTNEKLFF
j_call: TRBJ1-4
v_call: TRBV5-4
clone_size: few
d_call: .

cdr3_nt: TGTGCCATCAGCGCCGGGACAGGGGCCTACAATGAGCAGTTCTTC
cdr3_aa: CAISAGTGAYNEQFF
j_call: TRBJ2-1
v_call: TRBV10-3
clone_size: many
d_call: TRBD1

cdr3_nt: TGTGCCAGCAGGGGGACAAACTCCTACGAGCAGTACTTC
cdr3_aa: CASRGTNSYEQYF
j_call: TRBJ2-7
v_call: TRBV27
clone_size: .
d_call: .

cdr3_nt: TGTGCCAGCAGGGGAAACAGTGAAAAACTGTTTTTT
cdr3_aa: CASRGNSEKLFF
j_call: TRBJ1-4
v_call: TRBV2
clone_size: .
d_call: .

cdr3_nt: TGTGCCAGCAGTGATCCCGTTAGCGGGAGGGCCTCCTACAATGAGCAGTTCTTC
cdr3_aa: CASSDPVSGRASYNEQFF
j_call: TRBJ2-1
v_call: TRBV2
clone_size: .
d_call: TRBD2

cdr3_nt: TGTGCCAGCAGGTCGGGGCTCGCCTCGGTGAACACTGAAGCTTTCTTT
cdr3_aa: CASRSGLASVNTEAFF
j_call: TRBJ1-1
v_call: TRBV28
clone_size: .
d_call: .